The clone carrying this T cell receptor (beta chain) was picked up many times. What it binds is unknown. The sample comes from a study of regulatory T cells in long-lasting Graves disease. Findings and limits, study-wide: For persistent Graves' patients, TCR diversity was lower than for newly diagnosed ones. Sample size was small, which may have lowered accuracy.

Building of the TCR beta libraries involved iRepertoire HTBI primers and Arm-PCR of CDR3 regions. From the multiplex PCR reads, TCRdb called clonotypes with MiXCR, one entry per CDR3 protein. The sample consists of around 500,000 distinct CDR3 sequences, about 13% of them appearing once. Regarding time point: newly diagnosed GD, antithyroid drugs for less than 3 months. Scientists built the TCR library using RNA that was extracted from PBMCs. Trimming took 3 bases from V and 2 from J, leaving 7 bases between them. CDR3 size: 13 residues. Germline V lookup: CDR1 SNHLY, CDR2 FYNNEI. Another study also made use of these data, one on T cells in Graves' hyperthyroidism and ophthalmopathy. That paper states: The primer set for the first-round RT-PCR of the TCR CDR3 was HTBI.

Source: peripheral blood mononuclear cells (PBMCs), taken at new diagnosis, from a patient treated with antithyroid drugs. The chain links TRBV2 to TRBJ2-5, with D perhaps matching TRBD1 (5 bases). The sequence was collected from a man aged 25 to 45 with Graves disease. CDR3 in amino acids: CASSERQQETQYF. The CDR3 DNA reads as TGTGCCAGCAGTGAGAGACAGCAAGAGACCCAGTACTTC. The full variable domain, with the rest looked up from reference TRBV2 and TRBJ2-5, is EPEVTQTPSHQVTQMGQEVILRCVPISNHLYFYWYRQILGQKVEFLVSFYNNEISEKSEIFDDQFSVERPDGSNFTLKIRSTKLEDSAMYFCASSERQQETQYFGPGTRLLVL.